Listed here is a single T cell receptor beta chain. Its target is unknown. Produced via immunoSEQ multiplex PCR; TCRdb's table is partial and in-frame only. The sample lists 50,000 to 65,000 clones; 85% to 90% were seen once. It was the roughly 120-subject validation cohort, separate from the roughly 700-subject first cohort, to which the donors belonged. Per the germline V gene, CDR1 is SGHRS and CDR2 is YFSETQ. This CDR3 region has 15 residues. V shed 5 bases, J shed 0 bases, and the junction held 4 bases outside the gene matches. The record originates from a study of cytomegalovirus exposure and HLA in healthy donors. Whole-study results and caveats: Subsequent analysis revealed that first-cohort TCR clusters tended to co-occur in the 120 or so validation repertoires. It was reportedly the case that the classifier diagnosed cytomegalovirus status with high specificity and sensitivity.

J is TRBJ2-7 and V is TRBV5-1, with 11 bases lining up with TRBD2. This TCR came from a woman between 18 and 30 years old in good health and CMV-seronegative. Sequencing was carried out using PBMCs. CDR3 amino acids: CASRMGLADSYEQYF. Here the CDR3 DNA reads TGCGCCAGCAGGATGGGACTAGCGGACTCCTACGAGCAGTACTTC.